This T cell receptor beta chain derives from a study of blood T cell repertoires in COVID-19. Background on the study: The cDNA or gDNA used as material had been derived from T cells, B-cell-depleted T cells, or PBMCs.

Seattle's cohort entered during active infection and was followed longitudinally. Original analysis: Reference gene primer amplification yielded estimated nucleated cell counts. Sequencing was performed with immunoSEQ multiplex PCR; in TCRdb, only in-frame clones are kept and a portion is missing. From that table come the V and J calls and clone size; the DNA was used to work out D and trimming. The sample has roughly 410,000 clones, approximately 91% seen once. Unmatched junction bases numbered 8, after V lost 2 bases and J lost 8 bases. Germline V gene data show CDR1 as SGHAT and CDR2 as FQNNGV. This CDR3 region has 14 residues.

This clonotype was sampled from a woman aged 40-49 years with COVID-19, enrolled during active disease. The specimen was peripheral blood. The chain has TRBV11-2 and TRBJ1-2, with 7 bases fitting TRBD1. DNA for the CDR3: TGTGCCAGCAGCTTATTCACAGGGGAGCGGGGCTACACCTTC. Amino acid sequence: CASSLFTGERGYTF.